These 21 T cell receptor beta chains originate from one sample sequenced in a study of cytomegalovirus exposure and HLA in healthy donors. Sequencing was performed with immunoSEQ multiplex PCR; in TCRdb, only in-frame clones are kept and a portion is missing. Here the sample spans hundreds of thousands of clones, roughly 88% being singletons. The sequencing input was PBMCs. The receptors were sampled from a woman in her late teens or twenties in good health and CMV-seronegative.

CDR3: CSVTGGNIQYF. The CDR3 nucleotides are TGCAGCGTTACAGGGGGAAACATTCAGTACTTC. This chain joins TRBV29-1 and TRBJ2-4; 8 bases align to TRBD1. The junction had 0 bases not matched to a gene; V was cut back by 5 bases and J by 6 bases. Germline CDR1 SQVTM, CDR2 ANQGSEA. The CDR3 totals 11 residues.

The gene calls are TRBV4-1 and TRBJ2-3, with TRBD2 identical over 10 bases. Trimming took 6 bases from V and 1 from J; bases not matched to a gene: 7. CDR1 MGHRA and CDR2 YSYEKL come from the germline V gene. The CDR3 has 16 residues. CDR3 sequence (DNA): TGCGCCAGCAGGCTACTAGCGGGAAGTCGCACAGATACGCAGTATTTT. It translates to CASRLLAGSRTDTQYF.

The chain recombines TRBV2 with TRBJ2-2, with D maybe TRBD2 (6 bases). The CDR3 is 16 residues long. CDR1 is SNHLY, CDR2 FYNNEI, per germline. V lost 6 bases, J lost 0 bases, and 14 bases lay in between. The chain's CDR3 is CASSDPGGTNTGELFF. CDR3 sequence (DNA): TGTGCCAGCAGCGACCCCGGGGGAACGAACACCGGGGAGCTGTTTTTT.

The chain is built from TRBV5-1 and TRBJ2-5; 11 bases match TRBD2. Germline V gene sequence: CDR1 SGHRS, CDR2 YFSETQ. The CDR3 length is 15 residues. V trimming: 8 bases; J trimming: 1 base; junction bases outside the gene matches: 7. The CDR3 sequence: CASRAGTSGQETQYF. The DNA for the CDR3 is TGCGCCAGTCGGGCCGGGACTAGCGGCCAAGAGACCCAGTACTTC.

The gene calls are TRBV6-5 and TRBJ2-5; 11 positions match TRBD2. The CDR3 runs 15 residues. The germline gives CDR1 MNHEY, CDR2 SVGAGI. The V and J ends lost 3 bases and 4 bases, in that order; junction bases with no gene match: 4. DNA of the CDR3: TGTGCCAGCAGTTATTCTCTAGCGGGAGGAGAGACCCAGTACTTC. It encodes CASSYSLAGGETQYF.

The chain has TRBV7-2 and TRBJ2-5; D gene uncertain. This CDR3 is 13 amino acids long. The germline V gene encodes CDR1 SGHTA and CDR2 FQGNSA. V dropped 0 bases and J dropped 5 bases, with 7 bases sitting between them. The CDR3 region is CASSLAQPETQYF. The CDR3 region has the DNA TGTGCCAGCAGCTTAGCACAGCCTGAGACCCAGTACTTC. The complete variable domain, with remaining parts taken from reference TRBV7-2 and TRBJ2-5, reads GAGVSQSPSNKVTEKGKDVELRCDPISGHTALYWYRQSLGQGLEFLIYFQGNSAPDKSGLPSDRFSAERTGGSVSTLTIQRTQQEDSAVYLCASSLAQPETQYFGPGTRLLVL.

The genes are TRBV9 and TRBJ2-2, with TRBD2 matching 11 bases. Germline CDR1 reads SGDLS; CDR2 reads YYNGEE. This CDR3 region has 16 residues. The V and J ends lost 0 bases and 7 bases, in that order; junction bases with no gene match: 5. CDR3 region: CASSVGLAGRIGELFF. The CDR3 coding sequence is TGTGCCAGCAGCGTAGGACTAGCGGGGAGGATCGGGGAGCTGTTTTTT.

The chain is built from TRBV5-1 and TRBJ1-2, with 8 bases aligning to TRBD1. Germline loops: CDR1 SGHRS, CDR2 YFSETQ. This CDR3 contains 15 residues. Trimming cost V 3 bases and J 5 bases; bases outside gene matches: 9. The CDR3 sequence: CASSSGQGPGYGYTF. CDR3 nucleotide sequence: TGCGCCAGCAGCTCTGGACAGGGCCCTGGATATGGCTACACCTTC.

The chain links TRBV10-3 to TRBJ2-6; the match to TRBD1 covers 7 bases. Germline assignment: CDR1 ENHRY and CDR2 SYGVKD. The CDR3 covers 15 residues. V shed 5 bases, J shed 4 bases, and the junction held 5 bases outside the gene matches. CDR3 region: CAISRTGDGANVLTF. The CDR3 region has the DNA TGTGCCATCAGTAGGACAGGAGACGGGGCCAACGTCCTGACTTTC.

This chain uses TRBV25-1 with TRBJ2-1, with 16 bases that match TRBD2. Germline trimming cut 1 base from V and 5 bases from J; bases unmatched to any gene: 2. In germline, CDR1 is MGHDK, CDR2 SYGVNS. CDR3 size: 17 residues. The CDR3 sequence is CASSEWGLAGGDNEQFF. The CDR3 coding sequence is TGTGCCAGCAGTGAATGGGGACTAGCGGGAGGGGACAATGAGCAGTTCTTC.

Written as DNA, the CDR3 is TGTGCCAGCAGCTTAACTCAGGATGAAAAACTGTTTTTT. Translating gives CASSLTQDEKLFF. The chain is built from TRBV5-4 and TRBJ1-4; no clear D. The V end was cut by 2 bases, the J end by 6 bases, with 8 bases between. The CDR3 runs to 13 residues. Germline V gives CDR1 SGHNT, CDR2 YYREEE (reference sequence).

The rearrangement uses TRBV5-1 and TRBJ2-5; no clear D gene. Germline V gene data show CDR1 as SGHRS and CDR2 as YFSETQ. V lost 5 bases and J 2 bases, leaving 7 bases between the germline ends. The CDR3 length is 12 residues. The CDR3 DNA reads as TGCGCCAGCAGAATAGTACAAGAGACCCAGTACTTC. Translation gives CASRIVQETQYF.

This chain uses TRBV5-1 with TRBJ1-2; D is ambiguous. Germline assignment: CDR1 SGHRS and CDR2 YFSETQ. CDR3 length equals 14 residues. V shed 3 bases and J shed 8 bases, with 17 bases lying between them. The CDR3 DNA sequence: TGCGCCAGCAGCTCGATCCTCGACAACTCAGGCTACACCTTC. This gives the protein CASSSILDNSGYTF.

The rearrangement joins TRBV28 to TRBJ2-3, with D perhaps TRBD1 (5 bases). In germline, CDR1 is MDHEN, CDR2 SYDVKM. CDR3 length equals 13 residues. The germline V and J ends were trimmed by 6 bases and 6 bases, with 13 bases remaining between them. CDR3 sequence (DNA): TGTGCCAGCAGACCAGGGTTGGGGGATACGCAGTATTTT. Translation gives CASRPGLGDTQYF.

The chain joins TRBV27 to TRBJ1-1; D uncertain. CDR1 and CDR2 (germline): MNHEY, SMNVEV (reference sequence). Trimming removed 7 bases at V and 1 base at J, with 7 bases between. CDR3 length: 12 amino acids. This CDR3 reads CASMEGNTEAFF. The CDR3, as DNA: TGTGCCAGCATGGAGGGGAACACTGAAGCTTTCTTT.

This clone was observed once. The chain carries TRBV2 and TRBJ2-7; D is undetermined. The CDR3 has 15 amino acids. Germline lookup yields CDR1 SNHLY and CDR2 FYNNEI. Trimming stripped 5 bases from V and 2 bases from J, with 16 bases between. The CDR3 region is CASSYRQAITYEQYF. In nucleotides, the CDR3 is TGTGCCAGCAGTTACCGGCAGGCCATCACCTACGAGCAGTACTTC.

This clone was counted a single time. The genes are TRBV11-2 and TRBJ2-5, with TRBD1 matching 9 bases. The trim removed 4 bases at V and 2 bases at J, leaving 5 bases unmatched. CDR3 size: 15 residues. Germline CDR1 and CDR2: SGHAT and FQNNGV. The CDR3 spells CASSSPGTGQETQYF. DNA for the CDR3: TGTGCCAGCAGCTCCCCGGGGACAGGGCAAGAGACCCAGTACTTC.

The V gene is TRBV7-9, the J gene TRBJ2-7; 8 bases line up with TRBD2. The CDR3 is 16 amino acids. CDR1 and CDR2 from the germline V gene are SEHNR and FQNEAQ (reference sequence). V dropped 4 bases and J dropped 2; count of bases not matched to a gene: 10. The CDR3 coding sequence is TGTGCCAGCAGCTCCTTTGCGGGAGGCTCCCCCTACGAGCAGTACTTC. Translated: CASSSFAGGSPYEQYF. The full variable domain, in which reference TRBV7-9 and TRBJ2-7 provide the parts outside the CDR3, is DTGVSQNPRHKITKRGQNVTFRCDPISEHNRLYWYRQTLGQGPEFLTYFQNEAQLEKSRLLSDRFSAERPKGSFSTLEIQRTEQGDSAMYLCASSSFAGGSPYEQYFGPGTRLTVT.

The chain employs TRBV5-4 and TRBJ2-3; 12 bases agree with TRBD2. The CDR3 covers 16 residues. CDR1 SGHNT and CDR2 YYREEE come from the germline V gene (reference sequence). V lost 2 bases to trimming and J lost 3 bases; unmatched junction nucleotides: 4. The CDR3 sequence: CASSFPTSGGTDTQYF. CDR3 bases: TGTGCCAGCAGCTTTCCGACTAGCGGGGGAACAGATACGCAGTATTTT.

This chain connects TRBV11-2 to TRBJ2-2; D possibly corresponds to TRBD2 (6 bases). Germline assignment: CDR1 SGHAT and CDR2 FQNNGV. CDR3 length equals 14 residues. V shed 6 bases and J shed 6 bases, with 14 bases lying between them. As DNA, the CDR3 is TGTGCCAGCAGTCCTCCTAGCGTCCCCGGGGAGCTGTTTTTT. Its translation is CASSPPSVPGELFF.

V is TRBV5-1 and J is TRBJ2-3, with D hard to call. The length of the CDR3 is 14 residues. V was shortened by 5 bases and J by 2 bases, with 12 bases between the two germline ends. Looked up from germline, CDR1 is SGHRS and CDR2 is YFSETQ. The CDR3 here is CASRAGFPTDTQYF. The DNA for the CDR3 is TGCGCCAGCAGGGCAGGCTTTCCCACAGATACGCAGTATTTT.